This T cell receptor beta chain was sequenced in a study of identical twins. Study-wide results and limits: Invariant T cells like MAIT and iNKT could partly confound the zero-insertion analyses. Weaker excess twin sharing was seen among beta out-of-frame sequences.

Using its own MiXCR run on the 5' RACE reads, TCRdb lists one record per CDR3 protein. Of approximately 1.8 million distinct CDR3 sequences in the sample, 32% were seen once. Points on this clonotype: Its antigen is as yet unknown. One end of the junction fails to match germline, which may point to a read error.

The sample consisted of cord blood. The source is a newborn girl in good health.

In nucleotides, the CDR3 is TGTGCCAGCGGTTTCCTAGGACAGCCCGGGGTAGAGACCCAGTACTTC. Protein sequence: CASGFLGQPGVETQYF. J is TRBJ2-5 and V is TRBV28; possibly TRBD1 for D (6 bases). In germline, CDR1 is MDHEN, CDR2 SYDVKM. The CDR3 length is 16 residues.